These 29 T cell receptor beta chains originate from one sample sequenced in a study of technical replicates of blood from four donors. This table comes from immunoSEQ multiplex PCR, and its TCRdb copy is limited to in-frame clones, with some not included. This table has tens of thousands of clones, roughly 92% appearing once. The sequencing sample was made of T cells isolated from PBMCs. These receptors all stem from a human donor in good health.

The CDR3 region is CASSDGQRNTEAFF. The CDR3 nucleotides read TGTGCCAGCAGCGATGGACAAAGGAACACTGAAGCTTTCTTT. The rearrangement uses TRBV7-9 and TRBJ1-1; tentative D call: TRBD1 (5 bases). Trimming shortened V by 5 bases and J by 1 base, and 11 bases separated the two germline ends. Germline CDR1 reads SEHNR; CDR2 reads FQNEAQ (reference sequence). CDR3 length: 14 residues. Supplemented by reference TRBV7-9 and TRBJ1-1, the full variable domain reads DTGVSQNPRHKITKRGQNVTFRCDPISEHNRLYWYRQTLGQGPEFLTYFQNEAQLEKSRLLSDRFSAERPKGSFSTLEIQRTEQGDSAMYLCASSDGQRNTEAFFGQGTRLTVV.

This chain's CDR3 is CASSQVASSYEQYF. The CDR3 nucleotides are TGCGCCAGCAGCCAAGTAGCGTCCAGCTACGAGCAGTACTTC. V usage is TRBV4-1 and J usage is TRBJ2-7, with D possibly matching TRBD2 (5 bases). The germline CDR1 and CDR2 sequences are MGHRA and YSYEKL. This CDR3 spans 14 amino acids. V was pared by 1 base and J by 3 bases, with 10 bases between.

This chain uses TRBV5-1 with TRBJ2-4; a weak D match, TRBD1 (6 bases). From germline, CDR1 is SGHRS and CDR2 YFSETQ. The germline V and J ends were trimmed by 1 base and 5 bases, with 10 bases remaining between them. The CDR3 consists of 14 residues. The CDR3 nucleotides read TGCGCCAGCAGCTTGCCGGGACAACAAAACATTCAGTACTTC. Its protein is CASSLPGQQNIQYF. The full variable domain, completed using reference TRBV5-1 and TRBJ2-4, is KAGVTQTPRYLIKTRGQQVTLSCSPISGHRSVSWYQQTPGQGLQFLFEYFSETQRNKGNFPGRFSGRQFSNSRSEMNVSTLELGDSALYLCASSLPGQQNIQYFGAGTRLSVL.

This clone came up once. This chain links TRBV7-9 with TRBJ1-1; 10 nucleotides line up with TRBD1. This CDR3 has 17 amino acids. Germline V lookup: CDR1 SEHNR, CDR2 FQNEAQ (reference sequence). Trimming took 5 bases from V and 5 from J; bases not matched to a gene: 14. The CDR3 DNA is TGTGCCAGCAGCACGGCCGGGACAGGGGCATCTAGGACTGAAGCTTTCTTT. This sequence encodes CASSTAGTGASRTEAFF.

CDR3 sequence (DNA): TGTGCCAGCAGCTTAAGTACGGGGGATGGGGGCTACACCTTC. Translating gives CASSLSTGDGGYTF. J is TRBJ1-2 and V is TRBV11-2, with D tentatively TRBD1 (5 bases). This CDR3 is built from 14 residues. Trimming took off 2 bases at V and 8 bases at J, with 15 bases between the two ends. Germline V gives CDR1 SGHAT, CDR2 FQNNGV.

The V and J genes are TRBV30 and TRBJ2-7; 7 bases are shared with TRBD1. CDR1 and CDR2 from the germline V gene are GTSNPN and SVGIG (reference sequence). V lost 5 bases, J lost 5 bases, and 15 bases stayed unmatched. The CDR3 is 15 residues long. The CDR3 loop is CAWGGQVDRYNEQYF. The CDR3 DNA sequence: TGTGCCTGGGGAGGACAGGTCGACAGGTATAACGAGCAGTACTTC.

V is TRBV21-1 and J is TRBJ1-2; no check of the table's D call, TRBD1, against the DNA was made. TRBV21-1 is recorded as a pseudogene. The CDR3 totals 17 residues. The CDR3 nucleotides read TGTGCCAGCAGCACTACAAATGGGGGACAGGGAGAGAGTGGCTACACCTTC. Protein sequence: CASSTTNGGQGESGYTF.

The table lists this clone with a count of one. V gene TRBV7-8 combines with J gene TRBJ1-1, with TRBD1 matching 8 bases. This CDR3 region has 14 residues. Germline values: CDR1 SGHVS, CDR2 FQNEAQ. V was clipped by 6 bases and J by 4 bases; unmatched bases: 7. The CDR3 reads CASRAIQGGTEAFF. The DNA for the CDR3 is TGTGCCAGCAGAGCAATACAGGGGGGCACTGAAGCTTTCTTT.

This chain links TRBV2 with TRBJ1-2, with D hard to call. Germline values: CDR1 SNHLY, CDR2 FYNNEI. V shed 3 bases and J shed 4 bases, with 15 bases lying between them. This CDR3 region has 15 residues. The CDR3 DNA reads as TGTGCCAGCAGTGATGGCGTAATAGCAAGCTATGGCTACACCTTC. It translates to CASSDGVIASYGYTF.

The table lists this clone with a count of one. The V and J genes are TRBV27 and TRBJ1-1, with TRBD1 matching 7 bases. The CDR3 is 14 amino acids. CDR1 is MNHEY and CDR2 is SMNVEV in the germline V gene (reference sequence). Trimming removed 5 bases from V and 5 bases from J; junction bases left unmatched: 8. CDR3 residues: CASSVRQGGTEAFF. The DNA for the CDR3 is TGTGCCAGCAGTGTACGACAGGGTGGGACTGAAGCTTTCTTT.

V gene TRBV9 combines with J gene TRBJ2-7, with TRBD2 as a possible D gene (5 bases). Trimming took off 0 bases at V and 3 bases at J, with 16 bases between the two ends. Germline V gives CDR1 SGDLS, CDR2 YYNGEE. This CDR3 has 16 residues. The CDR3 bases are TGTGCCAGCAGCGTAGGGGAGTGGGCGGCCTACTACGAGCAGTACTTC. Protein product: CASSVGEWAAYYEQYF.

The CDR3 DNA follows: TGTGCCAGCAGTTTCGGGGAGCTCTACGAGCAGTACTTC. It yields the protein CASSFGELYEQYF. The chain carries TRBV27 and TRBJ2-7, with D perhaps TRBD2 (5 bases). Germline values: CDR1 MNHEY, CDR2 SMNVEV (reference sequence). This CDR3 has 13 residues. V lost 3 bases to trimming and J lost 3 bases, with 9 bases between them.

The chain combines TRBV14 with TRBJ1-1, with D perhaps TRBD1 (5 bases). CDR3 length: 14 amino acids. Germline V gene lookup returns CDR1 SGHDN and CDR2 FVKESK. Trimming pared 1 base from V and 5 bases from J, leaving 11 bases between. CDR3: CASSQVGGGTEAFF. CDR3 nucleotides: TGTGCCAGCAGCCAAGTTGGGGGGGGGACTGAAGCTTTCTTT.

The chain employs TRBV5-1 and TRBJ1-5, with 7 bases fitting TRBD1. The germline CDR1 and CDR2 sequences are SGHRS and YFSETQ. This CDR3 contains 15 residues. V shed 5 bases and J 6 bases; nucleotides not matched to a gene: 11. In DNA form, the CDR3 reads TGCGCCAGCAGGAAAACAGGGGAGGCGGGTCAGCCCCAGCATTTT. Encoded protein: CASRKTGEAGQPQHF.

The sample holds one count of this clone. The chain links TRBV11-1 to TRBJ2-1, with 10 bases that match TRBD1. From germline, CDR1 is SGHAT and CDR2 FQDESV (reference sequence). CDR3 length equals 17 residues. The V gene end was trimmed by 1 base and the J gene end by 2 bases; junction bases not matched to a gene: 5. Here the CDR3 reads CASSLVWTGGPYNEQFF. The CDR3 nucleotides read TGTGCCAGCAGCTTAGTTTGGACAGGGGGGCCCTACAATGAGCAGTTCTTC.

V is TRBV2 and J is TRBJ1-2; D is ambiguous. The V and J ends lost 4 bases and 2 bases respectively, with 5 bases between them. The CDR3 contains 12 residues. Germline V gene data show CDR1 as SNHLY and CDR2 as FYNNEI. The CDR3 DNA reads TGTGCCAGCAGTGCAGAAAACTATGGCTACACCTTC. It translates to CASSAENYGYTF.

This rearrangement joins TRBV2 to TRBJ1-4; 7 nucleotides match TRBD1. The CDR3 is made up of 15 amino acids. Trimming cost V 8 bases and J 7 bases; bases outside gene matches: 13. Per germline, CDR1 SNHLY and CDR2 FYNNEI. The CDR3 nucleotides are TGTGCCAGCGGGCTCCAGGGACAGCTCGGTGAAAAACTGTTTTTT. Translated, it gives CASGLQGQLGEKLFF.

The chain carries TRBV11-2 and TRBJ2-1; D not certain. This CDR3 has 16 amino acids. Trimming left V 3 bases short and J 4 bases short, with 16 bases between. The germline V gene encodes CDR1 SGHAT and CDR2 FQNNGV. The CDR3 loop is CASSFYFSPLYNEQFF. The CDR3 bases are TGTGCCAGCAGCTTCTACTTCTCCCCCCTATACAATGAGCAGTTCTTC.

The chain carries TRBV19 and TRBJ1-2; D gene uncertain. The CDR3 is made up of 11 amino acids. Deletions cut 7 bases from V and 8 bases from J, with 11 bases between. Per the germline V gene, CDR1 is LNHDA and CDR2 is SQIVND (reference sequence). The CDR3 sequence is CASKAGSGYTF. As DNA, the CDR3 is TGTGCCAGTAAAGCCGGGAGCGGCTACACCTTC.

The DNA of the CDR3 is TGCGCCAGCAGCTTGACAGGGTTGAACACTGAAGCTTTCTTT. Its translation is CASSLTGLNTEAFF. This chain connects TRBV5-1 to TRBJ1-1, with TRBD1 as a possible D gene (6 bases). CDR1 is SGHRS, CDR2 YFSETQ, per germline. Between the trimmed V and J ends, which lost 1 base and 0 bases, there was a span of 7 bases. This CDR3 is 14 amino acids long.

The CDR3 DNA is TGTGCCAGTAGTATTACCGGGACACCGAATCAGCCCCAGCATTTT. Amino acid sequence: CASSITGTPNQPQHF. The chain links TRBV19 to TRBJ1-5; D might be TRBD1 (6 bases). The CDR3 has 15 amino acids. The V end lost 3 bases, the J end lost 4 bases, and 13 bases lay between the germline ends. CDR1 is LNHDA, CDR2 SQIVND, per germline (reference sequence).

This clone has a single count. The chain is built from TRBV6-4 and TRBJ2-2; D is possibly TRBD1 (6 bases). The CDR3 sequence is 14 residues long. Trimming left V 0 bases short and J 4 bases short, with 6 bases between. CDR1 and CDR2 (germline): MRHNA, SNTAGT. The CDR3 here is CASSDSTGTGELFF. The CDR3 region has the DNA TGTGCCAGCAGTGACTCGACAGGCACCGGGGAGCTGTTTTTT.

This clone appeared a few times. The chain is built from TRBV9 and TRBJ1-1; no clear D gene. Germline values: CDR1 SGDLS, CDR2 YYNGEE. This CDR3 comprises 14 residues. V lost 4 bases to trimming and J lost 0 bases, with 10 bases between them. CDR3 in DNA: TGTGCCAGCAGCACCCTACCGATGAACACTGAAGCTTTCTTT. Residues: CASSTLPMNTEAFF.

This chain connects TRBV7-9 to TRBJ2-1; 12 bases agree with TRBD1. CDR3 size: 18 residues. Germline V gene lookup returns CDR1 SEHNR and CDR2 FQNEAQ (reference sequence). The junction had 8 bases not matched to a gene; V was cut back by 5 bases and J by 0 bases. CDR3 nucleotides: TGTGCCAGCAGCCCCGGGACAGGGGGCAGAAGCTCCTACAATGAGCAGTTCTTC. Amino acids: CASSPGTGGRSSYNEQFF.

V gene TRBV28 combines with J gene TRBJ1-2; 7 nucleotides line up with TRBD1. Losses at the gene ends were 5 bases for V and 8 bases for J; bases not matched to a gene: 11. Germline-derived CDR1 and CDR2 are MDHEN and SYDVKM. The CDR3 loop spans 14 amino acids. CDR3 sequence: CASSLPKGAGGYTF. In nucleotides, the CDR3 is TGTGCCAGCAGTCTACCCAAGGGGGCTGGGGGCTACACCTTC.

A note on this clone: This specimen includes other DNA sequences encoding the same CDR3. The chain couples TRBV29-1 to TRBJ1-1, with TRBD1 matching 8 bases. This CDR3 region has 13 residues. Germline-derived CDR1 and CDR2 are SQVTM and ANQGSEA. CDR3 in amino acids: CSLKGQANTEAFF. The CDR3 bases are TGCAGTCTAAAGGGACAGGCTAACACTGAAGCTTTCTTT.

CDR3 sequence (DNA): TGTGCCAGCAGCCCTAGCGGTCCGAACACCGGGGAGCTGTTTTTT. It is translated as CASSPSGPNTGELFF. This chain joins TRBV7-8 and TRBJ2-2, with 7 bases that match TRBD2. Germline values: CDR1 SGHVS, CDR2 FQNEAQ. The CDR3 consists of 15 residues. Trimming at V came to 5 bases and at J to 0 bases, leaving 3 bases not matched to a gene.

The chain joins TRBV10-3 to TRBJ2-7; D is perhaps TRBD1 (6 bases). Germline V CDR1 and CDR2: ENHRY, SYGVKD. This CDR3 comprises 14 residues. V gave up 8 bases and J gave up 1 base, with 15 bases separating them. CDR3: CAILPPGQSYEQYF. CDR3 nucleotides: TGTGCCATCCTTCCCCCGGGACAATCCTACGAGCAGTACTTC.

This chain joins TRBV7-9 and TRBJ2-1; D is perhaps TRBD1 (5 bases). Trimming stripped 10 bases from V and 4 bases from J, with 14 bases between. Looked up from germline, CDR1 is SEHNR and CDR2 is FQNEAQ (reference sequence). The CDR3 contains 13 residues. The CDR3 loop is CATNKDNYNEQFF. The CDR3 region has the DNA TGTGCCACAAATAAGGACAATTACAATGAGCAGTTCTTC.